These 27 T cell receptor beta chains originate from one sample sequenced in a study of blood T cell repertoires in COVID-19. Measured with immunoSEQ multiplex PCR; TCRdb has only the in-frame clones, and not every one. The sample includes tens of thousands of clones, about 90% of them seen just once. Sequenced input: peripheral blood. These receptors were obtained from a human donor in a cohort sampled during active COVID-19.

V and J are TRBV7-2 and TRBJ2-3; D may be TRBD1 (5 bases). The CDR3 runs to 14 residues. The ends were cut back, 3 bases at V and 2 bases at J, with 9 bases in the middle. Germline assignment: CDR1 SGHTA and CDR2 FQGNSA. CDR3 sequence: CASSLSTATDTQYF. The CDR3 DNA follows: TGTGCCAGCAGCTTGTCGACAGCCACAGATACGCAGTATTTT.

CDR3 sequence reads: CASSVWTSGRQETQYF. CDR3 in DNA: TGTGCCAGCAGTGTCTGGACTAGCGGGCGCCAAGAGACCCAGTACTTC. The chain couples TRBV25-1 to TRBJ2-5; the match to TRBD2 covers 11 bases. Germline values: CDR1 MGHDK, CDR2 SYGVNS. The CDR3 consists of 16 residues. V was clipped by 4 bases and J by 1 base; unmatched bases: 5.

This chain links TRBV2 with TRBJ1-2; 7 positions agree with TRBD1. V lost 1 base, J lost 4 bases, and 9 bases stayed unmatched. The CDR3 covers 16 residues. CDR1 is SNHLY, CDR2 FYNNEI, per germline. For the CDR3, the DNA is TGTGCCAGCAGTGAAGGGGGCAGGGGGATAGGCTATGGCTACACCTTC. It specifies CASSEGGRGIGYGYTF.

This clone appeared a few times. CDR3 nucleotides: TGTGCCAGCAGCAAGGGGTTAGAAGAGACCCAGTACTTC. Amino acid sequence: CASSKGLEETQYF. The chain uses TRBV7-2 and TRBJ2-5, with D maybe TRBD1 (5 bases). Per the germline V gene, CDR1 is SGHTA and CDR2 is FQGNSA. V was pared by 5 bases and J by 3 bases, with 10 bases between. This CDR3 has 13 amino acids. Based on the CDR3 plus reference TRBV7-2 and TRBJ2-5, the full variable domain is GAGVSQSPSNKVTEKGKDVELRCDPISGHTALYWYRQSLGQGLEFLIYFQGNSAPDKSGLPSDRFSAERTGGSVSTLTIQRTQQEDSAVYLCASSKGLEETQYFGPGTRLLVL.

The genes are TRBV5-1 and TRBJ2-2, with 11 bases identical to TRBD2. This CDR3 has 16 residues. Germline V gives CDR1 SGHRS, CDR2 YFSETQ. V lost 3 bases to trimming and J lost 9 bases; unmatched junction nucleotides: 10. In nucleotides, the CDR3 is TGCGCCAGCAGCTCAGGTGCTAGCGGGGGGCACCGGGAGCTGTTTTTT. It codes for CASSSGASGGHRELFF.

The V and J genes are TRBV6-6 and TRBJ2-1, with 7 bases identical to TRBD2. The V gene's germline CDR1 is MNHNY and CDR2 SVGAGI (reference sequence). The CDR3 extends over 16 amino acids. V lost 6 bases to trimming and J lost 5 bases; unmatched junction nucleotides: 13. The DNA for the CDR3 is TGTGCCAGCAGACCCTCCGGGGCCGGGGGGAACAATGAGCAGTTCTTC. It translates to CASRPSGAGGNNEQFF.

The V call is TRBV7-8, the J call TRBJ2-3; a weak D match, TRBD1 (5 bases). The V end was cut by 7 bases, the J end by 11 bases, with 16 bases between. Looked up from germline, CDR1 is SGHVS and CDR2 is FQNEAQ. The CDR3 length is 12 residues. The CDR3 coding sequence is TGTGCCAGCACCCTAACAGGATTCGAGCAGTATTTT. Its protein is CASTLTGFEQYF. Filled out from reference TRBV7-8 and TRBJ2-3, the complete variable domain reads GAGVSQSPRYKVAKRGQDVALRCDPISGHVSLFWYQQALGQGPEFLTYFQNEAQLDKSGLPSDRFFAERPEGSVSTLKIQRTQQEDSAVYLCASTLTGFEQYFGPGTRLTVL.

This clone was seen a handful of times. The chain carries TRBV7-8 and TRBJ1-1; maybe TRBD1 (6 bases). Germline V gene sequence: CDR1 SGHVS, CDR2 FQNEAQ. Trimming left V 10 bases short and J 5 bases short, with 20 bases between. The length of the CDR3 is 14 residues. The CDR3 sequence: CAMSVPDRETEAFF. CDR3 DNA: TGTGCCATGTCGGTCCCGGACAGAGAAACTGAAGCTTTCTTT.

This sequence joins TRBV7-3 and TRBJ2-1, with 9 bases fitting TRBD1. Germline trimming cut 5 bases from V and 3 bases from J; bases unmatched to any gene: 5. The CDR3 loop spans 15 amino acids. Per the germline V gene, CDR1 is SGHTA and CDR2 is FQGTGA. The DNA of the CDR3 is TGTGCCAGCAGCGTCGGGACAGGGAGCTACAATGAGCAGTTCTTC. It codes for CASSVGTGSYNEQFF. Using reference TRBV7-3 and TRBJ2-1 for the parts outside the CDR3, the full variable domain is GAGVSQTPSNKVTEKGKYVELRCDPISGHTALYWYRQSLGQGPEFLIYFQGTGAADDSGLPNDRFFAVRPEGSVSTLKIQRTERGDSAVYLCASSVGTGSYNEQFFGPGTRLTVL.

This chain uses TRBV18 with TRBJ1-1; 7 positions agree with TRBD1. V was pared by 3 bases and J by 4 bases, with 5 bases of the junction left unmatched. This CDR3 spans 14 amino acids. The V gene's germline CDR1 is KGHSH and CDR2 LQKENI. The CDR3: CASSPSTGITEAFF. CDR3 DNA sequence: TGTGCCAGCTCACCGTCGACAGGGATCACTGAAGCTTTCTTT.

The chain joins TRBV6-5 to TRBJ1-4, with 8 positions matching TRBD1. Germline CDR1 reads MNHEY; CDR2 reads SVGAGI. The V segment lost 2 bases and the J segment 8 bases; nucleotides outside the gene matches: 10. This CDR3 is built from 16 residues. The CDR3 sequence: CASSYGTGLRGEKLFF. The CDR3 DNA reads TGTGCCAGCAGTTACGGGACAGGCCTCCGAGGAGAAAAACTGTTTTTT.

The CDR3 DNA sequence: TGTGCCAGCAGTTCACCATCGGGACAGTCCTACAATGAGCAGTTCTTC. It encodes CASSSPSGQSYNEQFF. The chain couples TRBV6-2 or TRBV6-3 to TRBJ2-1, with 7 positions matching TRBD1. J was trimmed by 1 base and V by 4 bases; bases with no gene match: 7. The length of the CDR3 is 16 residues. Germline V lookup: CDR1 MNHEY, CDR2 SVGEGT.

The rearrangement links TRBV12-3 or TRBV12-4 to TRBJ2-7, with D possibly matching TRBD1 (6 bases). CDR3 length equals 11 residues. The V gene lost 5 bases and the J gene lost 4 bases, with 6 bases spanning the gap. DNA for the CDR3: TGTGCCAGCAGTAGGGGGTACGAGCAGTACTTC. It encodes CASSRGYEQYF.

The J gene is TRBJ1-5, the V gene TRBV30; TRBD1 is a possible D gene (5 bases). There are 13 residues in the CDR3. Germline values: CDR1 GTSNPN, CDR2 SVGIG (reference sequence). Trimming cost V 0 bases and J 5 bases, with 8 bases left between them. CDR3 loop: CAWSVQEYQPQHF. For the CDR3, the DNA is TGTGCCTGGAGTGTACAGGAATATCAGCCCCAGCATTTT.

The rearrangement joins TRBV10-2 to TRBJ1-1; tentatively, D is TRBD1 (5 bases). Per the germline V gene, CDR1 is WSHSY and CDR2 is SAAADI. Trimming removed 6 bases at V and 8 bases at J, with 10 bases between. This CDR3 is built from 11 residues. DNA for the CDR3: TGCGCCAGCAGCCGACAGAGAGAAGCTTTCTTT. Translated, it gives CASSRQREAFF.

V usage is TRBV19 and J usage is TRBJ2-2; TRBD1 aligns across 7 bases. This CDR3 comprises 15 residues. J was trimmed by 1 base and V by 7 bases; bases with no gene match: 6. Germline assignment: CDR1 LNHDA and CDR2 SQIVND (reference sequence). CDR3 coding DNA: TGTGCCAGTACCGACGACAGGGAGAACACCGGGGAGCTGTTTTTT. It yields the protein CASTDDRENTGELFF.

The J gene is TRBJ2-1, the V gene TRBV7-6; tentative D call: TRBD2 (6 bases). The CDR3 contains 14 residues. Germline V CDR1 and CDR2: SGHVS, FNYEAQ. Between the trimmed V and J ends, which lost 3 bases and 4 bases, there was a span of 10 bases. This CDR3 reads CASSFASAYNEQFF. The CDR3 nucleotides are TGTGCCAGCAGCTTTGCTAGCGCATACAATGAGCAGTTCTTC.

V and J are TRBV5-1 and TRBJ1-1; 7 positions agree with TRBD1. Looked up from germline, CDR1 is SGHRS and CDR2 is YFSETQ. The CDR3 has 14 residues. The J segment lost 4 bases and the V segment lost 3 bases, leaving 6 bases of the junction unmatched. DNA for the CDR3: TGCGCCAGCAGCTCAACAGGGGCGGCCACTGAAGCTTTCTTT. Translating it yields CASSSTGAATEAFF. Using reference TRBV5-1 and TRBJ1-1 for the parts outside the CDR3, the full variable domain is KAGVTQTPRYLIKTRGQQVTLSCSPISGHRSVSWYQQTPGQGLQFLFEYFSETQRNKGNFPGRFSGRQFSNSRSEMNVSTLELGDSALYLCASSSTGAATEAFFGQGTRLTVV.

The gene calls are TRBV3-1 (or the pseudogene TRBV3-2) and TRBJ1-2; D gene unclear. The CDR3 contains 12 residues. Germline V CDR1 and CDR2: LGHDT, YNNKEL (reference sequence). Deletions cut 5 bases from V and 8 bases from J, with 12 bases between. Written as DNA, the CDR3 is TGTGCCAGCAGCTGGAGGCAAGGAGGCTACACCTTC. This codes for CASSWRQGGYTF.

CDR3 nucleotides: TGTGCCAGCAGCCGCCTACTAGCTACTCGGGAGCAGTACTTC. Protein: CASSRLLATREQYF. V and J are TRBV13 and TRBJ2-7; D may be TRBD2 (6 bases). CDR3 size: 14 residues. Germline CDR1 and CDR2: PRHDT and FYEKMQ (reference sequence). Trimming removed 5 bases at V and 7 bases at J, with 18 bases between.

There are a few counts of this clone. The V and J genes are TRBV10-3 and TRBJ1-1; D gene ambiguous. This CDR3 contains 15 residues. The germline V gene encodes CDR1 ENHRY and CDR2 SYGVKD. V gave up 6 bases and J gave up 0 bases, with 14 bases separating them. The CDR3 region has the DNA TGTGCCATCAGACCGACGGACTCCATGAACACTGAAGCTTTCTTT. The encoded protein is CAIRPTDSMNTEAFF.

The chain employs TRBV4-1 and TRBJ1-2; TRBD1 matches at 11 bases. This CDR3 has 14 amino acids. Per the germline V gene, CDR1 is MGHRA and CDR2 is YSYEKL. Trimming removed 2 bases from V and 7 bases from J; junction bases left unmatched: 3. CDR3 in DNA: TGCGCCAGCAGCCAATACGGACAGGGGGCTGGCTACACCTTC. This gives the protein CASSQYGQGAGYTF.

The chain is built from TRBV6-5 and TRBJ2-7, with 9 bases that match TRBD2. CDR1 is MNHEY, CDR2 SVGAGI, per germline. The trim removed 5 bases at V and 0 bases at J, leaving 5 bases unmatched. This CDR3 has 15 amino acids. The chain's CDR3 is CASSRLAVDSYEQYF. CDR3 bases: TGTGCCAGCAGTCGACTAGCGGTCGACTCCTACGAGCAGTACTTC.

This clone was counted many times. V usage is TRBV5-1 and J usage is TRBJ2-7; 11 nucleotides line up with TRBD1. This CDR3 spans 15 amino acids. Germline values: CDR1 SGHRS, CDR2 YFSETQ. J was trimmed by 3 bases and V by 2 bases; bases with no gene match: 4. The CDR3: CASSFTGTGGYEQYF. The CDR3 bases are TGCGCCAGCAGCTTCACCGGGACAGGGGGCTACGAGCAGTACTTC.

This chain uses TRBV4-2 with TRBJ1-1; D gene uncertain. This CDR3 has 15 amino acids. V was cut by 0 bases and J by 7 bases, with 15 bases left in between. In germline, CDR1 is LGHNA, CDR2 YNFKEQ. DNA of the CDR3: TGTGCCAGCAGCCAAGATCCGGCGAGGCAGAATGAAGCTTTCTTT. Its protein is CASSQDPARQNEAFF.

This clone was observed once. The rearrangement joins TRBV24-1 to TRBJ2-3, with D possibly TRBD2 on 5 matching bases. Germline values: CDR1 KGHDR, CDR2 SFDVKD. The CDR3 has 14 residues. Trimming took off 4 bases at V and 2 bases at J, with 9 bases between the two ends. CDR3 sequence reads: CATSEDGVTDTQYF. As DNA, the CDR3 is TGTGCCACCAGTGAGGACGGGGTCACAGATACGCAGTATTTT.

The V call is TRBV19, the J call TRBJ1-1; D is ambiguous. The V end lost 2 bases, the J end lost 0 bases, and 4 bases lay between the germline ends. Germline V gene sequence: CDR1 LNHDA, CDR2 SQIVND (reference sequence). The CDR3 totals 13 residues. DNA for the CDR3: TGTGCCAGTAGTATAAGAGTGAACACTGAAGCTTTCTTT. Protein product: CASSIRVNTEAFF.